The 13 T cell receptor beta chains below all came from one sample that was sequenced in a study of T-cell reconstitution after alpha-beta-depleted transplantation in children. Unique molecular identifiers were incorporated into the prepared TCRbeta library. MiXCR, run by TCRdb on the PCR reads, gives a single entry per CDR3 protein. This table has about 580,000 distinct CDR3 sequences, 25% to 30% appearing once. The sequencing used PBMCs, collected before TCRalphabeta/CD19-depleted stem cell transplant. All receptors come from a boy younger than two with Wiskott-Aldrich syndrome, due to receive a stem cell transplant.

This chain uses TRBV28 with TRBJ2-5; tentative D call: TRBD1 (6 bases). The CDR3 loop spans 16 amino acids. V was shortened by 4 bases and J by 0 bases, with 15 bases between the two germline ends. In germline, CDR1 is MDHEN, CDR2 SYDVKM. Here the CDR3 DNA reads TGTGCCAGCAGTTCAACAGGGTCAGCCAACCAAGAGACCCAGTACTTC. Translation gives CASSSTGSANQETQYF.

This clonotype occurred once. This chain uses TRBV20-1 with TRBJ2-2; 10 positions agree with TRBD1. The junction had 5 bases not matched to a gene; V was cut back by 0 bases and J by 7 bases. The CDR3 extends over 15 amino acids. Germline V gene sequence: CDR1 DFQATT, CDR2 SNEGSKA (reference sequence). The CDR3 DNA reads TGCAGTGCTAGAGAAGGGACAGGGGTCGTCGGGGAGCTGTTTTTT. Translating gives CSAREGTGVVGELFF.

The V and J genes are TRBV3-1 and TRBJ2-1; 13 nucleotides align to TRBD2. Germline V gene sequence: CDR1 LGHDT, CDR2 YNNKEL (reference sequence). The CDR3 is 15 residues long. Trimming cost V 5 bases and J 5 bases; bases outside gene matches: 3. The CDR3 reads CASSRGLAGNNEQFF. CDR3 sequence (DNA): TGTGCCAGCAGCAGGGGACTAGCGGGAAACAATGAGCAGTTCTTC.

This clonotype was found a few times. J is TRBJ1-2 and V is TRBV6-1; maybe TRBD1 (5 bases). CDR1 is MNHNS, CDR2 SASEGT, per germline. V lost 6 bases and J 8 bases, leaving 16 bases between the germline ends. This CDR3 is 13 amino acids long. The CDR3 sequence: CASRPAGLQGYTF. The DNA of the CDR3 is TGTGCCAGCAGGCCGGCGGGACTTCAGGGCTACACCTTC.

J is TRBJ2-3 and V is TRBV5-4, with 10 nucleotides matching TRBD1. Germline assignment: CDR1 SGHNT and CDR2 YYREEE (reference sequence). The V gene end was trimmed by 3 bases and the J gene end by 4 bases; junction bases not matched to a gene: 5. The CDR3 runs 15 residues. The CDR3 loop is CASSSLGQGPDTQYF. As DNA, the CDR3 is TGTGCCAGCAGCTCCCTGGGACAGGGGCCAGATACGCAGTATTTT.

The chain employs TRBV24-1 and TRBJ2-3, with 7 bases identical to TRBD2. The CDR3 totals 16 residues. The germline V gene has CDR1 KGHDR and CDR2 SFDVKD. V trimming: 3 bases; J trimming: 0 bases; junction bases outside the gene matches: 5. The CDR3 region is CATSDHSGLSTDTQYF. The CDR3 region has the DNA TGTGCCACCAGTGATCATAGCGGGCTTAGCACAGATACGCAGTATTTT.

This clonotype was observed a few times. The genes are TRBV14 and TRBJ2-3, with D hard to call. The CDR3 loop spans 14 amino acids. Trimming shortened V by 3 bases and J by 6 bases, and 13 bases separated the two germline ends. The V gene's germline CDR1 is SGHDN and CDR2 FVKESK. This CDR3 reads CASSHSAVRDTQYF. The CDR3, as DNA: TGTGCCAGCAGCCATTCCGCGGTTAGGGATACGCAGTATTTT.

The chain has TRBV6-5 and TRBJ1-5; D may be TRBD1 (5 bases). Germline CDR1 and CDR2: MNHEY and SVGAGI. V lost 2 bases and J lost 4, with 12 bases in between. There are 15 residues in the CDR3. CDR3 DNA: TGTGCCAGCAGTTACAAGGGACCCGCTAATCAGCCCCAGCATTTT. This codes for CASSYKGPANQPQHF.

V usage is TRBV5-1 and J usage is TRBJ2-3, with no clear D. V was pared by 4 bases and J by 0 bases, with 12 bases between. This CDR3 comprises 15 residues. Germline CDR1 reads SGHRS; CDR2 reads YFSETQ. The CDR3 spells CASSLMTQSTDTQYF. As DNA, the CDR3 is TGCGCCAGCAGCCTGATGACCCAGAGCACAGATACGCAGTATTTT. The full variable domain, rest sourced from reference TRBV5-1 and TRBJ2-3, is KAGVTQTPRYLIKTRGQQVTLSCSPISGHRSVSWYQQTPGQGLQFLFEYFSETQRNKGNFPGRFSGRQFSNSRSEMNVSTLELGDSALYLCASSLMTQSTDTQYFGPGTRLTVL.

The chain uses TRBV5-1 and TRBJ1-1; D gene ambiguous. This CDR3 region has 14 residues. V was trimmed by 2 bases and J by 3 bases, leaving 11 bases between them. CDR1 and CDR2 (germline): SGHRS, YFSETQ. CDR3 DNA sequence: TGCGCCAGCAGCTTTACTACAGCGGACACTGAAGCTTTCTTT. It codes for CASSFTTADTEAFF. Together with reference TRBV5-1 and TRBJ1-1, the CDR3 gives the full variable domain: KAGVTQTPRYLIKTRGQQVTLSCSPISGHRSVSWYQQTPGQGLQFLFEYFSETQRNKGNFPGRFSGRQFSNSRSEMNVSTLELGDSALYLCASSFTTADTEAFFGQGTRLTVV.

V is TRBV29-1 and J is TRBJ2-5; D possibly corresponds to TRBD2 (6 bases). Germline-derived CDR1 and CDR2 are SQVTM and ANQGSEA. There are 13 residues in the CDR3. Trimming removed 4 bases from V and 5 bases from J, with 14 bases in between. CDR3 sequence: CSVGGSGRETQYF. CDR3 coding DNA: TGCAGCGTTGGTGGGTCGGGGAGGGAGACCCAGTACTTC.

This chain links TRBV20-1 with TRBJ2-1; 8 positions agree with TRBD2. The CDR3 covers 14 residues. Unmatched junction bases numbered 5, after V lost 3 bases and J lost 4 bases. The germline V gene has CDR1 DFQATT and CDR2 SNEGSKA (reference sequence). CDR3 in DNA: TGCAGTGCTAGCGGGAGGGCCATGTACAATGAGCAGTTCTTC. Its translation: CSASGRAMYNEQFF.

Notes on this clonotype: The junction and the germline gene differ at one end; a read error may be behind it. This chain uses TRBV10-3 with TRBJ2-1; no definite D call. The germline V gene has CDR1 ENHRY and CDR2 SYGVKD. This CDR3 comprises 13 residues. CDR3 sequence (DNA): TGTGCCACCAGTGATCGGGTCGAAACCCCCCAGTTCTTC. Translated: CATSDRVETPQFF.